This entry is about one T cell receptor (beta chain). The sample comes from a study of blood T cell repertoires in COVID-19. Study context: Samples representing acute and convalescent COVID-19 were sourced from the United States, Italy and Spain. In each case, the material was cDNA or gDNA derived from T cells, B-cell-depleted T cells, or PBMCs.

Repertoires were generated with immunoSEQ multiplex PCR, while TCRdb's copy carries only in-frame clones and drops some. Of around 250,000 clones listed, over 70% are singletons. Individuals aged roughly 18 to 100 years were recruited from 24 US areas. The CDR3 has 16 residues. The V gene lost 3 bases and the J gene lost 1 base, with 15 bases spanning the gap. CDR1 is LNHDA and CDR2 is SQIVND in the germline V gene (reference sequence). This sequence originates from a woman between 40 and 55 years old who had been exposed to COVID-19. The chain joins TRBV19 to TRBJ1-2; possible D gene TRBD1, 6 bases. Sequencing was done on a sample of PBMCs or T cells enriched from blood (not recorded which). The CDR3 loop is CASSMDRLLINYGYTF. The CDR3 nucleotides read TGTGCCAGTAGTATGGACAGACTACTTATTAACTATGGCTACACCTTC.